A single sample is the source of the 21 T cell receptor beta chains below, sequenced in a study of T cells in Graves' hyperthyroidism and ophthalmopathy. TCR beta CDR3 region amplification was performed from RNA transcripts. With the HTBI primer set, the TCR CDR3 went through a first round of RT-PCR. One entry per CDR3 protein results from TCRdb running MiXCR on the multiplex PCR reads. This repertoire shows 280,000 or so distinct CDR3 sequences, about 16% found once; its top ten account for 30%. Sequenced input: blood. The receptors originated from a woman in her forties or fifties with Graves' hyperthyroidism that later progressed to Graves' ophthalmopathy.

This clonotype was seen repeatedly, ten times or more. This chain links TRBV27 with TRBJ2-7; 9 bases are shared with TRBD2. The CDR3 length is 14 residues. Germline V gene sequence: CDR1 MNHEY, CDR2 SMNVEV (reference sequence). V was pared by 0 bases and J by 3 bases, with 0 bases of the junction left unmatched. CDR3 in DNA: TGTGCCAGCAGTTTATCGCGGGAGGGCTACGAGCAGTACTTC. Amino acid sequence: CASSLSREGYEQYF.

This clonotype was counted at least ten times. CDR3 nucleotides: TGTGCCAGCAGCGCAAGGAAGCCCGGGGAGCAGTACTTC. Translated, it gives CASSARKPGEQYF. The chain uses TRBV11-2 and TRBJ2-7; unclear D gene. Germline CDR1 is SGHAT and CDR2 is FQNNGV. This CDR3 is 13 amino acids long. The V end lost 5 bases, the J end lost 7 bases, and 15 bases lay between the germline ends.

This clonotype was detected ten times or more. The chain links TRBV27 to TRBJ2-7, with D tentatively TRBD1 (6 bases). Trimming removed 2 bases at V and 4 bases at J, with 18 bases between. Per germline, CDR1 MNHEY and CDR2 SMNVEV (reference sequence). This CDR3 has 16 residues. The DNA for the CDR3 is TGTGCCAGCAGTTTAAGGGCTCTGGACAGCCAGTACGAGCAGTACTTC. Translation: CASSLRALDSQYEQYF.

This clonotype has at least ten counts. The chain uses TRBV11-2 and TRBJ2-7, with D possibly TRBD1 on 6 matching bases. Trimming removed 1 base at V and 3 bases at J, with 16 bases between. The CDR3 totals 16 residues. Germline loops: CDR1 SGHAT, CDR2 FQNNGV. The DNA of the CDR3 is TGTGCCAGCAGCTTAGGTAGGGGGACGATTGACTACGAGCAGTACTTC. It codes for CASSLGRGTIDYEQYF.

This clonotype was observed a handful of times. The chain has TRBV5-1 and TRBJ2-5; possibly TRBD2 for D (6 bases). V dropped 4 bases and J dropped 5 bases, with 24 bases sitting between them. The germline CDR1 and CDR2 sequences are SGHRS and YFSETQ. This CDR3 has 17 residues. The CDR3 region is CASSGGSTSPALETQYF. The CDR3 region has the DNA TGCGCCAGCAGCGGGGGTTCGACTAGTCCCGCTTTGGAGACCCAGTACTTC.

This sequence joins TRBV9 and TRBJ2-2, with 12 nucleotides matching TRBD2. The CDR3 spans 16 residues. Unmatched junction bases numbered 1, after V lost 1 base and J lost 3 bases. CDR1 SGDLS and CDR2 YYNGEE come from the germline V gene. CDR3 nucleotides: TGTGCCAGCAGCGTAAGACTAGCGGGAGACACCGGGGAGCTGTTTTTT. Translation gives CASSVRLAGDTGELFF.

There are many counts of this clonotype. The CDR3 sequence is CASRRLAQYEQYF. The CDR3 bases are TGTGCCAGCAGGAGGCTAGCTCAGTACGAGCAGTACTTC. The chain employs TRBV6-1 and TRBJ2-7, with D perhaps TRBD2 (5 bases). Germline V gene data show CDR1 as MNHNS and CDR2 as SASEGT. V lost 6 bases and J 4 bases, leaving 13 bases between the germline ends. The CDR3 length is 13 residues.

This clonotype has only one observation. The chain carries TRBV28 and TRBJ1-6; D gene unclear. The CDR3 has 13 amino acids. Trimming removed 3 bases at V and 6 bases at J, with 6 bases between. Germline values: CDR1 MDHEN, CDR2 SYDVKM. The CDR3 here is CASSLDFNSPLHF. The CDR3 nucleotides are TGTGCCAGCAGTTTGGACTTTAATTCACCCCTCCACTTT. The full variable domain, rest sourced from reference TRBV28 and TRBJ1-6, is DVKVTQSSRYLVKRTGEKVFLECVQDMDHENMFWYRQDPGLGLRLIYFSYDVKMKEKGDIPEGYSVSREKKERFSLILESASTNQTSMYLCASSLDFNSPLHFGNGTRLTVT.

This clonotype is a singleton in its sample. A much bigger clone sits one base away, suggesting this may be a read error. This chain uses TRBV9 with TRBJ2-5; 9 nucleotides match TRBD2. Germline V gene data show CDR1 as SGDLS and CDR2 as YYNGEE. The CDR3 is 15 amino acids. J lost 5 bases, V lost 0 bases, and 5 bases had no gene match. The CDR3 protein is CASSVGSGRGETQYF. For the CDR3, the DNA is TGTGCCAGCAGCGTAGGTAGCGGGAGAGGGGAGACCCAGTACTTC.

This clonotype showed up just a few times. V usage is TRBV6-1 and J usage is TRBJ1-1; 7 nucleotides line up with TRBD1. J gave up 1 base and V 6 bases, and 5 bases lay outside the gene matches. The CDR3 extends over 14 amino acids. Germline V lookup: CDR1 MNHNS, CDR2 SASEGT. CDR3 nucleotides: TGTGCCAGCAGCCAACAGGGGAGGAACACTGAAGCTTTCTTT. Translating it yields CASSQQGRNTEAFF.

The chain has TRBV14 and TRBJ1-2, with D possibly TRBD1 on 5 matching bases. The V end lost 4 bases, the J end lost 3 bases, and 9 bases lay between the germline ends. Germline values: CDR1 SGHDN, CDR2 FVKESK. The CDR3 has 13 residues. CDR3 loop: CASSPDTDYGYTF. In DNA form, the CDR3 reads TGTGCCAGCAGCCCGGACACAGACTATGGCTACACCTTC.

With respect to this clonotype: A much more abundant neighbour one base away suggests this may be a read error. V and J are TRBV7-9 and TRBJ1-1; D unresolved. Germline V lookup: CDR1 SEHNR, CDR2 FQNEAQ (reference sequence). The CDR3 is 14 amino acids. The V end was cut by 2 bases, the J end by 1 base, with 8 bases between. The CDR3 DNA is TGTGCCAGCAGCTTACGCAGCCCGAACACTGAAGCTTTCTTT. Encoded protein: CASSLRSPNTEAFF.

This chain joins TRBV13 and TRBJ1-2; D remains ambiguous. CDR3 length: 15 residues. V gave up 0 bases and J gave up 8 bases, with 16 bases separating them. Germline values: CDR1 PRHDT, CDR2 FYEKMQ (reference sequence). The CDR3 sequence: CASSLGETTPRGYTF. Written as DNA, the CDR3 is TGTGCCAGCAGCTTAGGGGAAACGACCCCACGGGGCTACACCTTC.

The genes are TRBV19 and TRBJ1-5; D perhaps matches TRBD1 (6 bases). The CDR3 sequence is 16 residues long. The ends were cut back, 6 bases at V and 1 base at J, with 16 bases in the middle. Per the germline V gene, CDR1 is LNHDA and CDR2 is SQIVND (reference sequence). CDR3 bases: TGTGCCAGTAGCAAAAAACAGGGATGGAGCAATCAGCCCCAGCATTTT. Encoded protein: CASSKKQGWSNQPQHF.

This clonotype was counted a few times. The rearrangement uses TRBV5-6 and TRBJ1-4; a weak D match, TRBD1 (5 bases). This CDR3 is built from 12 residues. Per germline, CDR1 SGHDT and CDR2 YYEEEE. Trimming stripped 4 bases from V and 8 bases from J, with 9 bases between. CDR3: CASSGAEEKLFF. The CDR3 nucleotides are TGTGCCAGCAGCGGGGCTGAGGAAAAACTGTTTTTT.

This clonotype was picked up many times. The chain has TRBV29-1 and TRBJ2-5, with a weak D call TRBD1 (5 bases). The germline gives CDR1 SQVTM, CDR2 ANQGSEA. Trimming cost V 4 bases and J 5 bases, with 14 bases left between them. This CDR3 has 13 amino acids. The CDR3 sequence: CSVVRGRGETQYF. The DNA of the CDR3 is TGCAGCGTTGTAAGGGGTAGGGGCGAGACCCAGTACTTC.

The table lists this clonotype with many counts. The chain couples TRBV20-1 to TRBJ2-1; 8 bases match TRBD2. V shed 5 bases and J 7 bases; nucleotides not matched to a gene: 10. Germline CDR1 reads DFQATT; CDR2 reads SNEGSKA (reference sequence). CDR3 size: 14 residues. The CDR3 region is CSAPGVAGRNEQFF. The CDR3 bases are TGCAGTGCTCCAGGGGTAGCGGGGCGGAATGAGCAGTTCTTC.

This chain uses TRBV5-6 with TRBJ1-2; D unresolved. The CDR3 totals 15 residues. With 9 bases removed from V and 5 bases from J, the gap between germline ends came to 23 bases. Germline V lookup: CDR1 SGHDT, CDR2 YYEEEE. In nucleotides, the CDR3 is TGTGCCACTATGGCGGCGGGCTCAGATTCTTATGGCTACACCTTC. This encodes CATMAAGSDSYGYTF. Complete variable domain (other parts from reference TRBV5-6 and TRBJ1-2): DAGVTQSPTHLIKTRGQQVTLRCSPKSGHDTVSWYQQALGQGPQFIFQYYEEEERQRGNFPDRFSGHQFPNYSSELNVNALLLGDSALYLCATMAAGSDSYGYTFGSGTRLTVV.

This clonotype was seen ten or more times. The chain is built from TRBV5-1 and TRBJ2-5, with D uncertain. The CDR3 extends over 12 amino acids. The V and J ends lost 4 bases and 0 bases respectively, with 4 bases between them. Germline CDR1 reads SGHRS; CDR2 reads YFSETQ. The CDR3 region is CASSLNQETQYF. The DNA of the CDR3 is TGCGCCAGCAGCCTCAACCAAGAGACCCAGTACTTC.

This clonotype was counted at least ten times. This sequence joins TRBV30 and TRBJ1-2, with D possibly TRBD1 on 6 matching bases. V shed 3 bases and J shed 8 bases, with 10 bases lying between them. CDR1 and CDR2 from the germline V gene are GTSNPN and SVGIG (reference sequence). The CDR3 totals 11 residues. CDR3 in DNA: TGTGCCTGGAGACAGGGTGAAGGCTACACCTTC. Amino acid sequence: CAWRQGEGYTF.

The table lists this clonotype with a few counts. The chain combines TRBV4-1 with TRBJ2-3; 8 bases are shared with TRBD1. Germline V gene data show CDR1 as MGHRA and CDR2 as YSYEKL. J was trimmed by 4 bases and V by 4 bases; bases with no gene match: 7. CDR3 size: 15 residues. CDR3 bases: TGCGCCAGCAGCCTCGGACAGGGCACCCCAGATACGCAGTATTTT. This sequence encodes CASSLGQGTPDTQYF.